This passage covers 11 T cell receptor beta chains from one sample sequenced in a study of blood T cells in healthy people across ages (dated by TCRdb to about 2015). The library came from 5' RACE. The sequencer was an Illumina HiSeq 2500. A second PCR of about 7 to 12 cycles was performed with a sample-barcoded 5' primer and a J-beta primer mix. In-frame beta chains were kept once TCRdb had trimmed the public reads at Q25 with fastp and called clones with MiXCR. Merged by CDR3 protein, the rows form single entries marked with the most common genes and DNA. In this sample the table shows hundreds of thousands of distinct CDR3 sequences, roughly a quarter of which occur a single time. The ten largest clones capture approximately 3.3% of the sample. The same specimen was also included in a second study, on T cells of mothers and their children.

What was sequenced was blood. These receptors were taken from a boy aged 2 to 9 in good health.

The chain carries TRBV27 and TRBJ2-7, with a weak D call TRBD1 (6 bases). CDR1 MNHEY and CDR2 SMNVEV come from the germline V gene (reference sequence). The CDR3 totals 14 residues. Trimming stripped 0 bases from V and 0 bases from J, with 6 bases between. The CDR3 coding sequence is TGTGCCAGCAGTTTATCGGGACACTCCTACGAGCAGTACTTC. This codes for CASSLSGHSYEQYF.

The chain employs TRBV29-1 and TRBJ2-5; 8 bases line up with TRBD1. Germline-derived CDR1 and CDR2 are SQVTM and ANQGSEA. The V and J ends lost 6 bases and 0 bases, in that order; junction bases with no gene match: 6. This CDR3 region has 14 residues. The CDR3 region has the DNA TGCAGCGTCGCGACAGGGGTTTACCAAGAGACCCAGTACTTC. It is translated as CSVATGVYQETQYF.

This clonotype has just a few counts. The J gene is TRBJ2-7, the V gene TRBV5-5, with TRBD2 matching 8 bases. Trimming removed 4 bases from V and 3 bases from J; junction bases left unmatched: 6. This CDR3 has 14 amino acids. Germline V gene sequence: CDR1 SGHKS, CDR2 YYEKEE (reference sequence). The CDR3 DNA reads TGTGCCAGCAGCCTAGCGGGTGCAGACTACGAGCAGTACTTC. Its protein is CASSLAGADYEQYF.

This clonotype has just a few counts. This chain joins TRBV20-1 and TRBJ2-5; D uncertain. The end of the DNA fits TRBJ2-1 better, so the J call may be wrong. This CDR3 comprises 12 residues. Germline V CDR1 and CDR2: DFQATT, SNEGSKA (reference sequence). This CDR3 is CSAPLGRSEQFF. In DNA form, the CDR3 reads TGCAGTGCTCCCCTAGGTCGCAGTGAGCAGTTCTTC.

This clonotype was counted a few times. The chain links TRBV12-3 or TRBV12-4 to TRBJ1-2; possibly TRBD1 for D (6 bases). This CDR3 has 14 residues. Trimming pared 8 bases from V and 8 bases from J, leaving 21 bases between. The CDR3 coding sequence is TGTGCCAGCTCTTCGGGGGCCTCCGCGGGGGGCTACACCTTC. Translation: CASSSGASAGGYTF.

The chain joins TRBV29-1 to TRBJ2-1; tentative D call: TRBD2 (5 bases). Trimming took 4 bases from V and 6 from J, leaving 7 bases between them. The CDR3 is made up of 11 amino acids. The V gene's germline CDR1 is SQVTM and CDR2 ANQGSEA. The CDR3 reads CSVATSNEQFF. The CDR3 nucleotides read TGCAGCGTTGCCACTAGCAATGAGCAGTTCTTC.

The chain uses TRBV18 and TRBJ1-5, with D uncertain. CDR1 is KGHSH and CDR2 is LQKENI in the germline V gene. CDR3 size: 14 residues. Trimming removed 2 bases from V and 5 bases from J, with 10 bases in between. The DNA for the CDR3 is TGTGCCAGCTCACCAACCCGGGGTGATCAGCCCCAGCATTTT. Protein product: CASSPTRGDQPQHF.

Comment on this clonotype: This may be a read error: a much more frequent sequence differs by one nucleotide. The rearrangement joins TRBV4-3 to TRBJ2-5; TRBD2 aligns across 10 bases. The germline gives CDR1 LGHNA, CDR2 YSLEER. The CDR3 loop spans 15 amino acids. The CDR3 region has the DNA TGCGCCAGCAGCCAGGTTGGGACTAGCGTGGAGACCCACTACTTC. It is translated as CASSQVGTSVETHYF.

This CDR3 reads CASSHPGLADQETQYF. The CDR3 bases are TGTGCCAGCAGCCATCCGGGACTAGCGGACCAAGAGACCCAGTACTTC. This chain connects TRBV7-6 to TRBJ2-5, with 11 bases aligning to TRBD2. Germline CDR1 reads SGHVS; CDR2 reads FNYEAQ. There are 16 residues in the CDR3. The V and J ends lost 5 bases and 0 bases, in that order; junction bases with no gene match: 5.

The chain is built from TRBV7-3 and TRBJ2-3, with 14 bases fitting TRBD2. This CDR3 spans 20 amino acids. CDR1 SGHTA and CDR2 FQGTGA come from the germline V gene. The J segment lost 6 bases and the V segment lost 5 bases, leaving 19 bases of the junction unmatched. The CDR3 DNA reads TGTGCCAGCAGCCGACCGGGACTAGCGGGGGACCCAGTTGGTTTTGATACGCAGTATTTT. Translating gives CASSRPGLAGDPVGFDTQYF.

The chain has TRBV20-1 and TRBJ2-3; 11 nucleotides align to TRBD1. V gave up 5 bases and J gave up 4 bases; unmatched junction bases: 2. This CDR3 comprises 13 residues. Germline assignment: CDR1 DFQATT and CDR2 SNEGSKA (reference sequence). CDR3 loop: CSAWGQGADTQYF. The CDR3 region has the DNA TGCAGTGCTTGGGGACAGGGGGCAGATACGCAGTATTTT.